This T cell receptor (beta chain) stems from a study of a mutant IDH1 vaccine in newly diagnosed glioma (dated by TCRdb to the early 2020s). Background for the entire study: Vaccination started 4-6 weeks after radiotherapy alone, or was given together with temozolomide cycles in the groups whose treatment included chemotherapy. The week-35 safety follow-up was designated visit V12, and the week-47 end of study was designated visit V13. Peripheral blood was drawn at six visits: V03 (baseline), V05, V07, V10, V12 and V13. Of the roughly 32 patients who were treated, approximately 62% were male and roughly 40% were female, and the mean age was around 41 years. Before enrollment, most patients had been given radiochemotherapy with temozolomide as standard therapy, while the rest had received either radiotherapy alone or temozolomide alone. Longitudinal TCRB deep sequencing was done for some 25 treated patients, wherever samples were available for exploratory analyses.

A word on this clone: The antigen this receptor binds is unknown. The input lacks base qualities; no much larger clone sits a single base away.

Based on the germline V gene, the CDR1 and CDR2 sequences are SGHRS and YFSETQ. There are 14 amino acids in the CDR3, from cysteine to phenylalanine inclusive. Of the read, only the CDR3 DNA is kept; its 42 bases are in frame from base 1. Trimming costs V 0 bases and J 2 bases, and their ends lie 5 bases apart. The library was generated by the immunoSEQ multiplex PCR assay. The hsTCRB Kit was used according to the manufacturer's protocol to amplify rearranged TCR beta chain sequences. An Illumina MiSeq was used to sequence the TCRB libraries. In the paper's pipeline: Demultiplexing, trimming and gene mapping were performed with the kit vendor's proprietary platform. Sourced from immuneACCESS, this table was stored by TCRdb with only in-frame sequences that have V and J called. A share of the clones is absent; for the studies checked, an unresolved V gene accounts for under half, and the remainder has no known explanation. Clonal size and the V and J genes are those of that table, whereas D and trimming came from the DNA. The sample records 40,000 to 50,000 clones, 65% to 90% of which are singletons. Around 20% of the sample is in the top ten clones.

In light of the paper, this sample's time point label describes: week 47, end of study. Each vaccine dose was 300 ug of a 20-mer mutant IDH1 peptide in Montanide, given subcutaneously with topical imiquimod. Patients were given eight vaccinations, in weeks 1, 3, 5, 7, 11, 15, 19 and 23, which matched visits V03 through V10. Newly diagnosed WHO grade 3 or 4 IDH1-mutant astrocytomas showing loss of nuclear ATRX were present in the donors. The samples were drawn from NOA16, a multicentre, single-arm, open-label phase I trial in Germany that tested a mutant IDH1 peptide vaccine in humans for the first time. Genomic DNA for TCRB sequencing was extracted from EDTA blood using the DNeasy Blood and Tissue Kit. What the research found in general, with its limitations: Selection of PBMC samples for TCRB deep sequencing was based on availability. Vaccine-induced immune responses across multiple MHC alleles were detected in 90% to 95% of patients. Pseudoprogression appeared unrelated to alterations in the top peripheral T cell clonotypes detected by TCRB sequencing. The authors stated that sample limitations prevented analyses of patient blood samples from being reproduced.

This material consisted of PBMCs, taken from a glioma patient whose treatment included an IDH1 peptide vaccine. The V and J genes are TRBV5-1 and TRBJ2-2; the D gene identity is not certain. This TCR derives from a man aged 18-30 years with glioma. Some clones in this sample may be carry-over from other donors' samples. The sequenced DNA is TGCGCCAGCAGCTTGGGGTCAAACACCGGGGAGCTGTTTTTT. Protein translation: CASSLGSNTGELFF.